This TCR beta chain was captured by sequencing in a study of T cell responses to AZD1222 COVID-19 vaccine. Study-wide background: Pooling of second doses given at about 4 or about 12 weeks was done.

Using immunoSEQ multiplex PCR, the repertoire was profiled, and TCRdb retains in-frame clones only, with some absent. This table has over 150,000 clones, approximately 90% appearing once. Remarks on this clone: The antigen is not known.

The ends lost 8 bases at V and 8 bases at J; junction bases unmatched: 6. The V gene's germline CDR1 is MNHEY and CDR2 SVGAGI. This CDR3 contains 13 residues. Study-wide points: Among spike-specific TCRs, nearly half reportedly target unmutated variant regions. In a largely white British group with more females than males, clonal diversity was possibly underestimated.

This material consisted of peripheral blood, taken on day 0 of AZD1222 vaccination. The chain joins TRBV6-5 to TRBJ1-5, with 10 positions matching TRBD1. The source of this sequence is an adult in good health. The CDR3, as DNA: TGTGCCAGCGGGGACAGGGGTGTAGAGCCCCAGCATTTT. It yields the protein CASGDRGVEPQHF.